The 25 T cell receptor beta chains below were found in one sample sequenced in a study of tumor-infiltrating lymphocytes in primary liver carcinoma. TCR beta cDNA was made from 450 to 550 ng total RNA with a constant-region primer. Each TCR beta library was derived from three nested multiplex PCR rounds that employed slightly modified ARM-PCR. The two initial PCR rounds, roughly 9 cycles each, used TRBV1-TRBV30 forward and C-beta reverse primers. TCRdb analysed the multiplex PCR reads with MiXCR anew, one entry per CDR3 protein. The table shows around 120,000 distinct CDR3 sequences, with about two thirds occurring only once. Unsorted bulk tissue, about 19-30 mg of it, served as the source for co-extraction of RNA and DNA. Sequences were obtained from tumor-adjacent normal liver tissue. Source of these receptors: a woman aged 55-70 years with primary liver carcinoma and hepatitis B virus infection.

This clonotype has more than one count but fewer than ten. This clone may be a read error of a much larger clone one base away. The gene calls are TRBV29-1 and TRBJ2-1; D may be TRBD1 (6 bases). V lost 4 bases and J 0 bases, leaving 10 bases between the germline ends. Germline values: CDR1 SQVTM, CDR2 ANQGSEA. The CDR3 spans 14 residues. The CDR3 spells CSVAGESSYNEQFF. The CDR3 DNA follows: TGCAGCGTTGCAGGGGAGAGCTCCTACAATGAGCAGTTCTTC.

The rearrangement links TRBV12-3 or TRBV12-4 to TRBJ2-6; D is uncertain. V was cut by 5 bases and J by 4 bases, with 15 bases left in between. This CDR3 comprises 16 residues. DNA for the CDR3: TGTGCCAGCAGTCCGCATCTAGGGCCCGGGGCCAACGTCCTGACTTTC. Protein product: CASSPHLGPGANVLTF.

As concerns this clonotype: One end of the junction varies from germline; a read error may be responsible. The DNA for the CDR3 is TGTGCCAGCGGTCTAACTGTAGGACCTGGAAATACCATATATTTT. Encoded protein: CASGLTVGPGNTIYF. The rearrangement uses TRBV6-5 and TRBJ1-3; D is uncertain. Germline V gene data show CDR1 as MNHEY and CDR2 as SVGAGI. The length of the CDR3 is 15 residues.

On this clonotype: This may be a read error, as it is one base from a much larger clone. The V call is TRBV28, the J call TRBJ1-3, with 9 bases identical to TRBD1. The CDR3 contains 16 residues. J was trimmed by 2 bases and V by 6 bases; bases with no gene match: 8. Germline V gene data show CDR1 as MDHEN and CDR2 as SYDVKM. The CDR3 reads CASRFRDREPGNTIYF. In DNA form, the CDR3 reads TGTGCCAGCAGGTTCCGGGACAGGGAACCTGGAAACACCATATATTTT.

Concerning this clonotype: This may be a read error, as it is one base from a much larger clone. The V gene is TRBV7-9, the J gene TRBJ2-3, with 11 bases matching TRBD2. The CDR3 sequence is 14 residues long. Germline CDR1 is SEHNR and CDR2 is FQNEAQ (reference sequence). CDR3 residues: CVSSQGLAGDTQYF. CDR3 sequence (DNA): TGTGTCAGCAGTCAAGGACTAGCGGGAGATACGCAGTATTTT.

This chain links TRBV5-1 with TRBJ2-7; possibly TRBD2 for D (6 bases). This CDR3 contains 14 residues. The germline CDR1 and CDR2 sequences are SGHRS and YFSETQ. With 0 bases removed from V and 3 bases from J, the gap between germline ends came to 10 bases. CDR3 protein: CASSLGDFVYEQYF. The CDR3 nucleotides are TGCGCCAGCAGCTTGGGGGACTTTGTCTACGAGCAGTACTTC.

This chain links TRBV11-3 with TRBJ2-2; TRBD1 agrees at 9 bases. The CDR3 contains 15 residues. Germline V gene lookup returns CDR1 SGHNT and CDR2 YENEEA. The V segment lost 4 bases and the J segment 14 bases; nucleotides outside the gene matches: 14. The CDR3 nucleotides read TGTGCCAGCAGCTCGGGACAGGGTTACACCGGTAAACTGTTTTTT. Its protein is CASSSGQGYTGKLFF.

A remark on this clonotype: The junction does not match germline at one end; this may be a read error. CDR3 sequence: CASSQVEGSYNEQLF. DNA of the CDR3: TGCGCCAGCAGCCAGGTCGAGGGCTCCTACAATGAGCAGTTATTC. The chain recombines TRBV4-1 with TRBJ2-1; a weak D match, TRBD2 (5 bases). Germline values: CDR1 MGHRA, CDR2 YSYEKL. The length of the CDR3 is 15 residues.

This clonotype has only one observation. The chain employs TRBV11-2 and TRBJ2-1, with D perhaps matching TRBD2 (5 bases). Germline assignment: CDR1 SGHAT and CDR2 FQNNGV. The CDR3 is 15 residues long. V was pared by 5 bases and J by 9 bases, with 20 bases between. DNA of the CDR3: TGTGCCAGCAGCCTTTGGCCAGCGGAGTCAGGTGAGCAGTTCTTC. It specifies CASSLWPAESGEQFF.

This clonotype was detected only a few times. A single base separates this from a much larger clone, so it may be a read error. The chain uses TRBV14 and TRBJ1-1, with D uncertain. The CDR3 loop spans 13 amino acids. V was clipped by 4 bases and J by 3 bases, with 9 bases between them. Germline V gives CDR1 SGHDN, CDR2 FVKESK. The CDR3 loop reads CASSPSRDTEAFF. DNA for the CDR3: TGTGCCAGCAGCCCGTCTCGGGACACTGAAGCTTTCTTT. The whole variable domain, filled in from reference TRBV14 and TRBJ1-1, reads EAGVTQFPSHSVIEKGQTVTLRCDPISGHDNLYWYRRVMGKEIKFLLHFVKESKQDESGMPNNRFLAERTGGTYSTLKVQPAELEDSGVYFCASSPSRDTEAFFGQGTRLTVV.

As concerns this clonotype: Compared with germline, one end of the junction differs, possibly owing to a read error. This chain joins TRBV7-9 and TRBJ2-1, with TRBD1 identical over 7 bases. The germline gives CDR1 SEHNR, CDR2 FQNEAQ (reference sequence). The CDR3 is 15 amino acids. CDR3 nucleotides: TGTGCCAACAGCCTATCGACAGGGTATTCCAATGAGCAGTTCTTC. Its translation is CANSLSTGYSNEQFF.

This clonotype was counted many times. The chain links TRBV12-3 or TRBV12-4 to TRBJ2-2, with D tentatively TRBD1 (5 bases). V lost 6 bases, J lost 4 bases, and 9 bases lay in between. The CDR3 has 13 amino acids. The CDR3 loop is CASRPRVTGELFF. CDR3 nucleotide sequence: TGTGCCAGCAGACCCAGGGTCACCGGGGAGCTGTTTTTT.

The CDR3 sequence: CASSLGKFSYEQYF. The CDR3 coding sequence is TGTGCCAGCAGCTTAGGCAAGTTCTCCTACGAGCAGTACTTC. The J gene is TRBJ2-7, the V gene TRBV7-2; D gene uncertain. The germline V gene has CDR1 SGHTA and CDR2 FQGNSA. The CDR3 sequence is 14 residues long. Trimming removed 1 base at V and 0 bases at J, with 7 bases between.

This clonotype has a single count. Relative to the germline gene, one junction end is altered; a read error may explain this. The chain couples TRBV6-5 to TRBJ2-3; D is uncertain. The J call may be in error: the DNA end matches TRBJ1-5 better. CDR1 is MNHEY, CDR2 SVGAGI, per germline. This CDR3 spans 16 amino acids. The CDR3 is CGSTPLPGRRADTQHF. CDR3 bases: TGTGGCAGCACCCCCCTTCCGGGAAGGCGAGCAGATACGCAGCATTTT.

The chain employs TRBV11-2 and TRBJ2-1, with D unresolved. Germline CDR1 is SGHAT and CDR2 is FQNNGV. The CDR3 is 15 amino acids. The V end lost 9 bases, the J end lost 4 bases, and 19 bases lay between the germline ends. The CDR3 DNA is TGTGCCAGTAACATAACGCGACTGATATACAATGAGCAGTTCTTC. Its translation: CASNITRLIYNEQFF. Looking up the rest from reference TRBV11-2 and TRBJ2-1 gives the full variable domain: EAGVAQSPRYKIIEKRQSVAFWCNPISGHATLYWYQQILGQGPKLLIQFQNNGVVDDSQLPKDRFSAERLKGVDSTLKIQPAKLEDSAVYLCASNITRLIYNEQFFGPGTRLTVL.

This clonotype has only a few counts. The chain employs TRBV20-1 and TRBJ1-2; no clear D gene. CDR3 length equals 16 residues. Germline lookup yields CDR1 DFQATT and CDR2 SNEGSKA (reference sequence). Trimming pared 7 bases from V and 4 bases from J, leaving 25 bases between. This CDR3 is CSGSPIMTGQSYGYTF. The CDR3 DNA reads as TGCAGTGGCAGCCCAATCATGACCGGCCAGTCCTATGGCTACACCTTC.

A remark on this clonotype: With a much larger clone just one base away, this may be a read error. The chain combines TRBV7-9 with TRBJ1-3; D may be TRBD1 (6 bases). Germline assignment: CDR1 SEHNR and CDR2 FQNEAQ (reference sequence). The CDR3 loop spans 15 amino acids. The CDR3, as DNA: TGTGCCAGCATCTTAACCGGGACACCCGGAAACACCATATATTTT. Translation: CASILTGTPGNTIYF.

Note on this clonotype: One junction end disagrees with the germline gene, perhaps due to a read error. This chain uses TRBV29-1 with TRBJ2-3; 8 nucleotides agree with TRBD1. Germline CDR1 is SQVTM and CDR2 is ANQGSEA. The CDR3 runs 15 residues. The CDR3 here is CSIGGQGAGTDTQYF. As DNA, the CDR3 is TGTAGCATTGGGGGGCAGGGGGCAGGCACAGATACGCAGTATTTT.

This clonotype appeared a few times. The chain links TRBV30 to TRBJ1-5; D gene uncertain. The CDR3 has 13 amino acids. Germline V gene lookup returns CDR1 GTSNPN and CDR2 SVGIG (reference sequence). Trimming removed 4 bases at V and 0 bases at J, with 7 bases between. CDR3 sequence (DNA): TGTGCCTGGACAGCTGATAGCAATCAGCCCCAGCATTTT. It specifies CAWTADSNQPQHF.

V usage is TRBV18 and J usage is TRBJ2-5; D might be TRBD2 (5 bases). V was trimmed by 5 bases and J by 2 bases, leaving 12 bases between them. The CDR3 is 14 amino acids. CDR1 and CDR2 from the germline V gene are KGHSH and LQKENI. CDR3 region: CASSNARVQETQYF. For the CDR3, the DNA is TGTGCCAGCTCAAACGCGAGGGTACAAGAGACCCAGTACTTC.

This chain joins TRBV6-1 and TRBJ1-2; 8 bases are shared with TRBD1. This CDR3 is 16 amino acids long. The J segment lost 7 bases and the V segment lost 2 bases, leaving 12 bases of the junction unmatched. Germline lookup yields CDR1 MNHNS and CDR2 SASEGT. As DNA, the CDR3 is TGTGCCAGCAGTGAACAGACTTTCGCAGGGGGCGTTGGCTACACCTTC. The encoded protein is CASSEQTFAGGVGYTF.

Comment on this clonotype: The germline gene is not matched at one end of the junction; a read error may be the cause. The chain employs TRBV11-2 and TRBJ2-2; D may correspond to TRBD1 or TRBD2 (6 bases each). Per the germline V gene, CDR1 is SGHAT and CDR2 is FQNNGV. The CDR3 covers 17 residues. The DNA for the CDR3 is TGTGCCTGCAGTCCAGTAGGCAGGGGACTTGTCGCCGGGGAGCTGTTTTTT. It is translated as CACSPVGRGLVAGELFF. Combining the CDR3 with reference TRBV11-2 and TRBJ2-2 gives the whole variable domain EAGVAQSPRYKIIEKRQSVAFWCNPISGHATLYWYQQILGQGPKLLIQFQNNGVVDDSQLPKDRFSAERLKGVDSTLKIQPAKLEDSAVYLCACSPVGRGLVAGELFFGEGSRLTVL.

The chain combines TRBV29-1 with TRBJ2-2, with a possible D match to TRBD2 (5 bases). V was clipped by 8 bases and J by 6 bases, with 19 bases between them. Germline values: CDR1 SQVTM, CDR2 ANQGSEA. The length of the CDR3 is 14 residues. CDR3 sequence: CSLGTGMGSGELFF. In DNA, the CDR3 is TGCAGCCTTGGCACGGGAATGGGATCCGGGGAGCTGTTTTTT.

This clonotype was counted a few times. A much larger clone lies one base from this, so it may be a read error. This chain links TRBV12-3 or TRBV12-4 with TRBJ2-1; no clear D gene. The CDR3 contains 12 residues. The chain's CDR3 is CASSLRANEQLF. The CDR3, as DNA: TGTGCCAGCAGTTTACGTGCGAATGAGCAGCTCTTC.

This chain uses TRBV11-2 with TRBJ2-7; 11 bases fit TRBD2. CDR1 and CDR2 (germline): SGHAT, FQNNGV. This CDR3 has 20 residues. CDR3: CANSLRAGELAGVGAYEQYF. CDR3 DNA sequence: TGTGCAAACAGCTTGAGGGCCGGGGAACTAGCGGGAGTTGGAGCCTACGAGCAGTACTTC.